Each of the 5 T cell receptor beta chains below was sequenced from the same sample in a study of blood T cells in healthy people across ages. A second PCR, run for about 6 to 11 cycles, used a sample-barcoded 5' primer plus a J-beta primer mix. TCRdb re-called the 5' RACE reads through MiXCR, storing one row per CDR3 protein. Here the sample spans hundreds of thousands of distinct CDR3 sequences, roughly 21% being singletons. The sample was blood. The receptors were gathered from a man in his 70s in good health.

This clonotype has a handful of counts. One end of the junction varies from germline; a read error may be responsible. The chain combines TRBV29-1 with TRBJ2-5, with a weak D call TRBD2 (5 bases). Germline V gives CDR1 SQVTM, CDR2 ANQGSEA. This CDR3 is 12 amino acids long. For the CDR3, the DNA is TGCAGCGTAGAAGAGGGAGTAGAGACCCAGTACTTC. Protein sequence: CSVEEGVETQYF. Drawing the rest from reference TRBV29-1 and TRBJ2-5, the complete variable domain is SAVISQKPSRDICQRGTSLTIQCQVDSQVTMMFWYRQQPGQSLTLIATANQGSEATYESGFVIDKFPISRPNLTFSTLTVSNMSPEDSSIYLCSVEEGVETQYFGPGTRLLVL.

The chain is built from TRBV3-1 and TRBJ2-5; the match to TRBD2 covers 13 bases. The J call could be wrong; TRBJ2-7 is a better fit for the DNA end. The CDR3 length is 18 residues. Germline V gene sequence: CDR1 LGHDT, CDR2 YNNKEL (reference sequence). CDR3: CASSQWGTSGTAGDEQYF. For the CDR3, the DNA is TGTGCCAGCAGCCAATGGGGGACTAGCGGGACCGCCGGAGACGAGCAGTACTTC.

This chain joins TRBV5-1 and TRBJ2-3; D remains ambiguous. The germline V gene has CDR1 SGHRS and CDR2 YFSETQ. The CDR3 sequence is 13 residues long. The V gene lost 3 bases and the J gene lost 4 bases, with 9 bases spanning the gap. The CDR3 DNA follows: TGCGCCAGCAGCTCGGCCAACGCAGATACGCAGTATTTT. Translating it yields CASSSANADTQYF.

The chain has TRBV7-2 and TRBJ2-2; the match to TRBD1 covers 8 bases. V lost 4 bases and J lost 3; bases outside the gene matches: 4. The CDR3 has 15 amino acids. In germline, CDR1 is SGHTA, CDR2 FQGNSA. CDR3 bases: TGTGCCAGCAGCTCCAGACAGGGGTACACCGGGGAGCTGTTTTTT. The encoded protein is CASSSRQGYTGELFF. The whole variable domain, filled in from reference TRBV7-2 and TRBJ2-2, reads GAGVSQSPSNKVTEKGKDVELRCDPISGHTALYWYRQSLGQGLEFLIYFQGNSAPDKSGLPSDRFSAERTGGSVSTLTIQRTQQEDSAVYLCASSSRQGYTGELFFGEGSRLTVL.

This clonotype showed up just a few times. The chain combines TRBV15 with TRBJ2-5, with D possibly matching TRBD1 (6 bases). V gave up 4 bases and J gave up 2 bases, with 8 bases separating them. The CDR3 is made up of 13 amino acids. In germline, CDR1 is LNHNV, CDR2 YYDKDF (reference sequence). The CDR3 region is CATSKDRQETQYF. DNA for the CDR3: TGTGCCACCAGCAAGGACAGACAAGAGACCCAGTACTTC. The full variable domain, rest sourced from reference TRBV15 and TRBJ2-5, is DAMVIQNPRYQVTQFGKPVTLSCSQTLNHNVMYWYQQKSSQAPKLLFHYYDKDFNNEADTPDNFQSRRPNTSFCFLDIRSPGLGDTAMYLCATSKDRQETQYFGPGTRLLVL.